Below, 17 T cell receptor beta chains from the same sample are listed, as sequenced in a study of a mutant IDH1 vaccine in newly diagnosed glioma. Some clones are missing from TCRdb's copy, which holds only in-frame ones; the method was immunoSEQ multiplex PCR. Among tens of thousands of clones listed, about three quarters were seen once. Time point described: week 35, safety follow-up. Doses of 300 ug of mutant IDH1 20-mer peptide were given with topical imiquimod. No antigen is known for these receptors. The sequencing here drew on PBMCs, taken from a glioma patient whose treatment included an IDH1 peptide vaccine. These receptors were collected from a man aged 35-49 years with glioma.

The chain has TRBV6-1 and TRBJ1-1; D ambiguous. V lost 2 bases, J lost 5 bases, and 15 bases lay in between. Germline assignment: CDR1 MNHNS and CDR2 SASEGT. The CDR3 runs to 15 residues. The CDR3 sequence: CASSEPAGSGTEAFF. The CDR3 DNA sequence: TGTGCCAGCAGTGAACCGGCGGGGAGTGGAACTGAAGCTTTCTTT.

The rearrangement joins TRBV27 to TRBJ2-2; D remains ambiguous. Looked up from germline, CDR1 is MNHEY and CDR2 is SMNVEV (reference sequence). The CDR3 totals 11 residues. Trimming left V 5 bases short and J 6 bases short, with 4 bases between. DNA for the CDR3: TGTGCCAGCAGTCTCTCCGGGGAGCTGTTTTTT. Translated: CASSLSGELFF.

The chain links TRBV2 to TRBJ2-7; 7 nucleotides agree with TRBD1. V was clipped by 5 bases and J by 3 bases; unmatched bases: 1. This CDR3 has 12 amino acids. Germline CDR1 and CDR2: SNHLY and FYNNEI. DNA of the CDR3: TGTGCCAGCAGTCGACAGGGCTACGAGCAGTACGTC. Translating gives CASSRQGYEQYV.

The gene calls are TRBV10-3 and TRBJ2-7, with 8 bases fitting TRBD1. V shed 10 bases and J 4 bases; nucleotides not matched to a gene: 9. Germline V gives CDR1 ENHRY, CDR2 SYGVKD. The CDR3 has 13 amino acids. The CDR3 loop is CATGQGPYYEQYV. For the CDR3, the DNA is TGTGCCACCGGACAGGGCCCCTATTACGAGCAGTACGTC.

The rearrangement links TRBV21-1 to TRBJ1-3. TRBV21-1 is assigned pseudogene status. The CDR3 has 17 residues. The CDR3 loop reads CASSNRLPACSGNTIYF. Written as DNA, the CDR3 is TGTGCCAGCAGCAATAGACTACCCGCGTGCTCTGGAAACACCATATATTTT.

The rearrangement links TRBV30 to TRBJ2-2; perhaps TRBD2 as D (6 bases). Per the germline V gene, CDR1 is GTSNPN and CDR2 is SVGIG (reference sequence). V was shortened by 0 bases and J by 0 bases, with 8 bases between the two germline ends. The CDR3 runs 15 residues. The CDR3 nucleotides read TGTGCCTGGAGTGTACTAGCTTCGAACACCGGGGAGCTGTTTTTT. Its translation: CAWSVLASNTGELFF.

This clone showed up just a few times. The chain combines TRBV14 with TRBJ1-1; no clear D. V shed 4 bases and J shed 1 base, with 10 bases lying between them. Germline loops: CDR1 SGHDN, CDR2 FVKESK. This CDR3 comprises 14 residues. The CDR3 bases are TGTGCCAGCAGCCCCAACTGGGGGAACACTGAAGCTTTCTTT. It is translated as CASSPNWGNTEAFF.

This clone has a single count. This sequence joins TRBV5-8 and TRBJ2-5, with 7 nucleotides matching TRBD1. The CDR3 runs 16 residues. Unmatched junction bases numbered 9, after V lost 4 bases and J lost 0 bases. Germline V gene data show CDR1 as SGHTS and CDR2 as YDEGEE. The CDR3 bases are TGTGCCAGCAGCATAGGGACAGCTAGGTACCAAGAGACCCAGTACTTC. Amino acids: CASSIGTARYQETQYF.

CDR3 bases: TGTGCCAGCAGCTTAGAGACAGGGGCGTACAATGAGCAGTTCTTC. It is translated as CASSLETGAYNEQFF. V and J are TRBV11-3 and TRBJ2-1, with 8 bases identical to TRBD1. CDR3 length: 15 residues. The germline gives CDR1 SGHNT, CDR2 YENEEA. J lost 4 bases, V lost 0 bases, and 2 bases had no gene match.

This clone was found a few times. The rearrangement joins TRBV19 to TRBJ1-2; no definite D call. Germline V lookup: CDR1 LNHDA, CDR2 SQIVND (reference sequence). V lost 7 bases to trimming and J lost 4 bases, with 7 bases between them. The CDR3 sequence is 11 residues long. The CDR3, as DNA: TGTGCCAGTAAAACGCGCTATGGCTACACCTTC. Residues: CASKTRYGYTF.

In its sample, this clone was seen a few times. The V and J genes are TRBV14 and TRBJ1-2; TRBD1 is a possible D gene (6 bases). Germline lookup yields CDR1 SGHDN and CDR2 FVKESK. The CDR3 contains 14 residues. Trimming cost V 0 bases and J 7 bases, with 12 bases left between them. Here the CDR3 reads CASSQEVAGAGYTF. The CDR3 DNA reads TGTGCCAGCAGCCAAGAGGTCGCAGGGGCTGGCTACACCTTC.

The V call is TRBV29-1, the J call TRBJ1-5, with 10 bases matching TRBD1. The V gene's germline CDR1 is SQVTM and CDR2 ANQGSEA. Losses at the gene ends were 5 bases for V and 1 base for J; bases not matched to a gene: 2. The CDR3 sequence is 14 residues long. CDR3 sequence: CSVKGQGSNQPQHF. For the CDR3, the DNA is TGCAGCGTTAAGGGACAGGGGAGCAATCAGCCCCAGCATTTT.

This clone was picked up a small number of times. V gene TRBV19 combines with J gene TRBJ1-1; no reliable D call. V was trimmed by 0 bases and J by 11 bases, leaving 25 bases between them. CDR1 is LNHDA and CDR2 is SQIVND in the germline V gene (reference sequence). This CDR3 has 17 amino acids. The CDR3 loop reads CASSIDSGRRSKAPAFF. CDR3 coding DNA: TGTGCCAGTAGTATAGACTCGGGGAGGCGGTCAAAGGCTCCCGCTTTCTTT.

The chain couples TRBV7-9 to TRBJ1-3; D might be TRBD1 (6 bases). Trimming cost V 0 bases and J 2 bases, with 11 bases left between them. The germline gives CDR1 SEHNR, CDR2 FQNEAQ (reference sequence). This CDR3 is 16 amino acids long. The CDR3 loop is CASSLARGAPGNTIYF. In DNA, the CDR3 is TGTGCCAGCAGCTTAGCGAGGGGGGCGCCTGGAAACACCATATATTTT. Full variable domain (missing parts from reference TRBV7-9 and TRBJ1-3): DTGVSQNPRHKITKRGQNVTFRCDPISEHNRLYWYRQTLGQGPEFLTYFQNEAQLEKSRLLSDRFSAERPKGSFSTLEIQRTEQGDSAMYLCASSLARGAPGNTIYFGEGSWLTVV.

The chain employs TRBV25-1 and TRBJ2-5; the match to TRBD1 covers 10 bases. CDR1 and CDR2 (germline): MGHDK, SYGVNS. Trimming at V came to 5 bases and at J to 5 bases, leaving 11 bases not matched to a gene. CDR3 length: 16 amino acids. The CDR3 is CASSPPPGQGTETQYF. The CDR3 DNA follows: TGTGCCAGCAGTCCACCCCCGGGACAGGGGACGGAGACCCAGTACTTC.

The chain carries TRBV6-1 and TRBJ2-1; D might be TRBD1 (6 bases). The V gene lost 2 bases and the J gene lost 9 bases, with 17 bases spanning the gap. This CDR3 has 15 residues. CDR1 MNHNS and CDR2 SASEGT come from the germline V gene. Here the CDR3 DNA reads TGTGCCAGCAGTGAATGGGACACGTGGCGAGGTGAGCAGTTCTTC. Residues: CASSEWDTWRGEQFF.

This clone was counted between two and nine times. V and J are TRBV15 and TRBJ2-3; the D gene is possibly TRBD2 (6 bases). The CDR3 has 15 amino acids. CDR1 and CDR2 (germline): LNHNV, YYDKDF (reference sequence). The germline V and J ends were trimmed by 0 bases and 1 base, with 8 bases remaining between them. This CDR3 reads CATSRDGGGTDTQYF. The CDR3 DNA reads as TGTGCCACCAGCAGAGACGGCGGGGGCACAGATACGCAGTATTTT.